Below, 21 T cell receptor beta chains from the same sample are listed, as sequenced in a study of post-analysis software for immune sequencing data (dated by TCRdb to the mid-2010s). What the research found in general, with its limitations: A handful of TRBV segments, including TRBV5-6, TRBV5-1 and TRBV20-1, were significantly more frequent in patients than controls.

These TCRs' antigens remain unknown. Library preparation used PCR. These reads were obtained on an Illumina HiSeq 2500. To reduce PCR and sequencing biases, unique molecular identifiers were built into the TCR beta cDNA libraries. TCRdb reanalyzed the raw reads on its own, using fastp at Q25 for trimming and MiXCR for clone calling, and kept in-frame beta chains. For every CDR3 protein sequence, its rows merge into one entry that carries the most common genes and DNA. This sample is represented by under 900,000 distinct CDR3 sequences; roughly 50% of them were singletons. The leading ten clones occupy under 6% of the sample. The sample comprised blood. The receptors here all came from a girl aged 10-17 years with multiple sclerosis.

This sequence joins TRBV10-3 and TRBJ1-1; TRBD1 is a possible D gene (5 bases). The V and J ends lost 6 bases and 8 bases respectively, with 19 bases between them. CDR3 size: 14 residues. Per germline, CDR1 ENHRY and CDR2 SYGVKD. CDR3: CAIRGPQEGREAFF. DNA for the CDR3: TGTGCCATCAGAGGGCCACAGGAGGGTAGGGAAGCTTTCTTT.

The rearrangement uses TRBV5-1 and TRBJ2-3; tentative D call: TRBD2 (6 bases). V was cut by 6 bases and J by 2 bases, with 16 bases left in between. Germline CDR1 is SGHRS and CDR2 is YFSETQ. There are 15 residues in the CDR3. The CDR3: CASTELASATDTQYF. In DNA form, the CDR3 reads TGCGCCAGCACCGAACTAGCTTCTGCCACAGATACGCAGTATTTT.

In DNA, the CDR3 is TGCAGTGCCACCGGGACTAGAACCTACGAGCAGTACTTC. Protein sequence: CSATGTRTYEQYF. V is TRBV20-1 and J is TRBJ2-7, with 8 bases lining up with TRBD2. The CDR3 runs 13 residues. The trim removed 6 bases at V and 2 bases at J, leaving 6 bases unmatched. Looked up from germline, CDR1 is DFQATT and CDR2 is SNEGSKA (reference sequence).

The CDR3: CASSENWANTIYF. CDR3 in DNA: TGTGCCAGCAGTGAAAATTGGGCTAACACCATATATTTT. This chain connects TRBV6-1 to TRBJ1-3; D is ambiguous. Looked up from germline, CDR1 is MNHNS and CDR2 is SASEGT. This CDR3 spans 13 amino acids. V lost 2 bases and J 7 bases, leaving 9 bases between the germline ends.

The chain uses TRBV6-1 and TRBJ2-7; 13 nucleotides align to TRBD2. V gave up 7 bases and J gave up 7 bases; unmatched junction bases: 22. From germline, CDR1 is MNHNS and CDR2 SASEGT. The CDR3 runs to 19 residues. CDR3 loop: CASTPRTSGRGGVINEQYF. The CDR3 nucleotides are TGTGCCAGCACCCCTAGGACTAGCGGGAGAGGGGGCGTGATCAATGAGCAGTACTTC.

This clonotype was detected only a few times. V gene TRBV27 combines with J gene TRBJ2-1, with a possible D match to TRBD2 (6 bases). CDR3 size: 16 residues. Germline CDR1 and CDR2: MNHEY and SMNVEV (reference sequence). Trimming left V 4 bases short and J 0 bases short, with 13 bases between. CDR3 in amino acids: CASSSQRVGSYNEQFF. The DNA for the CDR3 is TGTGCCAGCAGTTCCCAGCGGGTGGGCTCCTACAATGAGCAGTTCTTC.

The chain links TRBV12-3 or TRBV12-4 to TRBJ1-2; D may be TRBD1 (5 bases). The CDR3 sequence is 14 residues long. Trimming cost V 7 bases and J 1 base, with 13 bases left between them. The CDR3 loop is CASKEWGLNYGYTF. In DNA, the CDR3 is TGTGCCAGCAAGGAGTGGGGCCTTAACTATGGCTACACCTTC.

This chain links TRBV7-9 with TRBJ1-2; D not certain. Trimming left V 5 bases short and J 9 bases short, with 16 bases between. Germline assignment: CDR1 SEHNR and CDR2 FQNEAQ (reference sequence). The CDR3 consists of 13 residues. The CDR3 DNA reads as TGTGCCAGCAGCGTCACCGGGTCTTTAAGCTACACCTTC. Translation: CASSVTGSLSYTF.

This clonotype was observed a single time. CDR3 residues: CASSKLTQETQYF. DNA of the CDR3: TGTGCCAGTAGTAAACTTACTCAAGAGACCCAGTACTTC. V gene TRBV19 combines with J gene TRBJ2-5, with D hard to call. The CDR3 totals 13 residues. Looked up from germline, CDR1 is LNHDA and CDR2 is SQIVND (reference sequence). The ends were cut back, 4 bases at V and 2 bases at J, with 8 bases in the middle.

The sample holds a few counts of this clonotype. V gene TRBV5-5 combines with J gene TRBJ2-5; the D gene is possibly TRBD1 (5 bases). The J call could be wrong; TRBJ2-7 is a better fit for the DNA end. Germline CDR1 SGHKS, CDR2 YYEKEE (reference sequence). This CDR3 region has 14 residues. The CDR3 loop is CASSFRRENYEQYF. For the CDR3, the DNA is TGTGCCAGCAGCTTCCGCAGGGAAAACTACGAGCAGTACTTC.

V and J are TRBV7-3 and TRBJ2-5; 7 bases fit TRBD1. CDR3 length: 15 residues. Per germline, CDR1 SGHTA and CDR2 FQGTGA. With V trimmed by 3 bases and J by 5 bases, 9 bases remained unmatched. The CDR3 sequence: CASSLTRGPSETQYF. Here the CDR3 DNA reads TGTGCCAGCAGCTTGACGAGGGGGCCTTCGGAGACCCAGTACTTC. The full variable domain, completed using reference TRBV7-3 and TRBJ2-5, is GAGVSQTPSNKVTEKGKYVELRCDPISGHTALYWYRQSLGQGPEFLIYFQGTGAADDSGLPNDRFFAVRPEGSVSTLKIQRTERGDSAVYLCASSLTRGPSETQYFGPGTRLLVL.

This clonotype was detected a few times. The chain recombines TRBV4-1 with TRBJ2-6; D assignment may be TRBD1 or TRBD2 (5 bases each). Per germline, CDR1 MGHRA and CDR2 YSYEKL. The CDR3 is made up of 14 amino acids. V lost 4 bases and J lost 6, with 10 bases in between. For the CDR3, the DNA is TGCGCCAGCAGCCGGGGACCTTTGGCCAACGTCCTGACTTTC. Protein sequence: CASSRGPLANVLTF.

The chain employs TRBV29-1 and TRBJ2-1, with TRBD1 as a possible D gene (6 bases). The germline V and J ends were trimmed by 7 bases and 9 bases, with 28 bases remaining between them. Germline V gene lookup returns CDR1 SQVTM and CDR2 ANQGSEA. This CDR3 comprises 16 residues. The CDR3 DNA follows: TGCAGCGCCCGGCAGGGGCTCGCCTCGGGTAGTGGTGAGCAGTTCTTC. It is translated as CSARQGLASGSGEQFF.

This clonotype was observed a handful of times. The CDR3 region has the DNA TGTGCCAGCAGCCCCGGGCTCTTCTACAATGAGCAGTTCTTC. Translating gives CASSPGLFYNEQFF. The V and J genes are TRBV14 and TRBJ2-1, with D hard to call. V gave up 4 bases and J gave up 3 bases, with 10 bases separating them. The CDR3 runs 14 residues. Looked up from germline, CDR1 is SGHDN and CDR2 is FVKESK.

The rearrangement joins TRBV7-2 to TRBJ2-2; 12 bases fit TRBD2. Trimming at V came to 2 bases and at J to 7 bases, leaving 17 bases not matched to a gene. The CDR3 has 20 residues. The germline CDR1 and CDR2 sequences are SGHTA and FQGNSA. The CDR3 DNA follows: TGTGCCAGCAGCTTATGGGACTCCTACGGACTAGCGGGGCGGGACGGGGAGCTGTTTTTT. The encoded protein is CASSLWDSYGLAGRDGELFF.

Comment on this clonotype: At one end, the junction sequence differs from germline, possibly due to a read error. The chain links TRBV20-1 to TRBJ2-1; D tentatively reads TRBD1 or TRBD2 (8 bases each). Germline lookup yields CDR1 DFQATT and CDR2 SNEGSKA (reference sequence). The CDR3 is 15 amino acids. The CDR3 nucleotides read TGTAGTACCAAACGGGAGGGCAGGGGGCGAGGGGAGCAGTTCTTC. This translates into CSTKREGRGRGEQFF.

This clonotype was recorded a few times. At one end the junction does not follow the germline gene, possibly because of a read error. V usage is TRBV29-1 and J usage is TRBJ2-7; D perhaps matches TRBD2 (5 bases). The CDR3 is 13 amino acids. Per the germline V gene, CDR1 is SQVTM and CDR2 is ANQGSEA. In DNA form, the CDR3 reads TGTAGCGTTGAAGATCTGGGGTTCGGCGAGCAGTACTTC. Its translation: CSVEDLGFGEQYF.

This clonotype occurred a few times. V is TRBV5-1 and J is TRBJ2-3, with TRBD1 matching 10 bases. The CDR3 loop spans 16 amino acids. V was pared by 4 bases and J by 0 bases, with 5 bases of the junction left unmatched. CDR1 and CDR2 (germline): SGHRS, YFSETQ. The CDR3 DNA sequence: TGCGCCAGCAGCCCGGGGACAGGGGCTAGCACAGATACGCAGTATTTT. As protein: CASSPGTGASTDTQYF.

The chain carries TRBV11-1 and TRBJ2-1; 9 bases fit TRBD2. The CDR3 spans 16 residues. Trimming at V came to 6 bases and at J to 4 bases, leaving 10 bases not matched to a gene. Germline CDR1 SGHAT, CDR2 FQDESV (reference sequence). This CDR3 reads CASRQGPGLAYNEQFF. For the CDR3, the DNA is TGTGCCAGCAGGCAGGGTCCGGGACTAGCTTACAATGAGCAGTTCTTC.

The V call is TRBV12-3 or TRBV12-4, the J call TRBJ2-1, with 9 nucleotides matching TRBD2. With 7 bases clipped from V and 0 bases from J, the junction kept 10 bases outside the gene matches. The CDR3 is made up of 17 amino acids. The CDR3 sequence: CASTTGSGGRSYNEQFF. CDR3 coding DNA: TGTGCCAGCACCACGGGGAGCGGGGGGCGCTCCTACAATGAGCAGTTCTTC.

The chain carries TRBV3-1 and TRBJ2-7; 8 bases align to TRBD2. The J segment lost 2 bases and the V segment lost 1 base, leaving 7 bases of the junction unmatched. Germline V CDR1 and CDR2: LGHDT, YNNKEL (reference sequence). The CDR3 is 16 amino acids. The CDR3 is CASSQARGGLAYEQYF. The CDR3 DNA reads TGTGCCAGCAGCCAAGCCCGGGGGGGACTAGCCTACGAGCAGTACTTC.